This T cell receptor beta chain was sequenced during a study of identical twins. cDNA carried unique molecular identifiers, and a universal primer site was added by template switching. TCRdb used MiXCR to reprocess the 5' RACE reads, holding one entry per CDR3 protein. The table lists 400,000 to 500,000 distinct CDR3 sequences, about 13% of them singletons. About this clonotype itself: Antigen specificity is unknown.

General observations from the study: Cross-sectional statistical analysis, not tracking of the same donors, underpinned the conclusions. Twins shared beta out-of-frame sequences in excess, but this excess was weaker. Fewer insertions characterized abundant cord blood beta clonotypes, whereas memory repertoires showed none.

The V segment lost 6 bases and the J segment 14 bases; nucleotides outside the gene matches: 14. CDR1 is SGHTA, CDR2 FQGNSA, per germline. The CDR3 length is 14 residues. This sample also belongs to another study, concerning yellow fever vaccine responses in identical twins.

The chain uses TRBV7-2 and TRBJ2-1; 9 bases match TRBD2. The receptor was isolated from a woman under 30 in good health. Sequencing input: CD4+ T cells sorted from blood. CDR3 nucleotides: TGTGCCAGCAGTCTCGCTCAGGGACTAGCTCTGGAGTTCTTC. Its protein is CASSLAQGLALEFF.